The rows below give T cell receptor beta chains drawn from one sample of a study of cytomegalovirus exposure and HLA in healthy donors. Clones were sequenced by immunoSEQ multiplex PCR, and TCRdb holds only the in-frame ones, with some missing. The sample includes about 130,000 clones, around 80% of them seen just once. The specimen was PBMCs. Every receptor here comes from a man aged 50 to 59 in good health and CMV-seronegative. Each CDR3 is given without its conserved first and last residue. Fields, in order: CDR3 protein, V gene, J gene.

ASSGQLMNTEAF,TRBV5-1,TRBJ1-1
ASSLEGGGRTEAF,TRBV28,TRBJ1-1
ASSQDRQSSYEQY,TRBV4-3,TRBJ2-7
ASSLAITLYRGSGETQY,TRBV5-1,TRBJ2-5
ASSERKGANTEAF,TRBV19,TRBJ1-1
ASSFGGGDYGYT,TRBV28,TRBJ1-2
ASSYGGWVEGIYNSPLH,TRBV5-4,TRBJ1-6
ASSPNQGDGYT,TRBV5-1,TRBJ1-2
ASSPRYLAGGNSPLH,TRBV7-6,TRBJ1-6
ASSSAGTGQTNEQF,TRBV7-8,TRBJ2-1
ASSQDGTGNSPLH,TRBV4-1,TRBJ1-6
ASSLESAGGSYEQY,TRBV5-4,TRBJ2-7
ASSATAERTDTQY,TRBV7-3,TRBJ2-3
ATRTSGGLSGETQY,TRBV28,TRBJ2-5
ASSLYEAMGHQPQH,TRBV28,TRBJ1-5
ASSVSGEGAYEQY,TRBV9,TRBJ2-7
ASSEFRAGGPYEQY,TRBV2,TRBJ2-7
SVAMGATNEKLF,TRBV29-1,TRBJ1-4
ASSPPRGYEQY,TRBV7-2,TRBJ2-7
ASSLGLLRDGEQY,TRBV5-1,TRBJ2-7
ASSLGVGTEETQY,TRBV7-9,TRBJ2-5
ASSESQGNYNEQF,TRBV2,TRBJ2-1
ASSQDIGENTEAF,TRBV14,TRBJ1-1
ASSLGDSRNTIY,TRBV7-2,TRBJ1-3
ASSARQGGQPQH,TRBV6-1,TRBJ1-5
SVGAGSSYEQY,TRBV29-1,TRBJ2-7
ASSSPGVLRVNTEAF,TRBV7-9,TRBJ1-1
ASSLSGGRQPQH,TRBV5-6,TRBJ1-5
ASSLGMTGGPDNEQF,TRBV5-4,TRBJ2-1
ASSEAEESVGDSPLH,TRBV6-1,TRBJ1-6
AISRTGNTGELF,TRBV10-3,TRBJ2-2
ASSIWGSSGTYEQY,TRBV19,.
ASSSRGSGANVLT,TRBV6-5,TRBJ2-6
ASSVAVAGASPRQF,TRBV9,TRBJ2-1
ASRRGPSRDEQF,TRBV4-1,TRBJ2-1
ATSRDPSSYNEQF,TRBV15,TRBJ2-1
ASSLGGDRDSGNTIY,TRBV7-6,TRBJ1-3
ASSDSSSTDTQY,TRBV25-1,TRBJ2-3
ASSEAGAGKETQY,TRBV6-1,TRBJ2-5
ASSVAGDRAEPQH,TRBV2,TRBJ1-5
ASSEQKGGSPLH,TRBV25-1,TRBJ1-6
ASRRRGQLVATNEKLF,TRBV2,TRBJ1-4
ASSWTSGAYEQY,TRBV7-2,TRBJ2-7
ASSSRVPSNTGELF,TRBV6-5,TRBJ2-2
ASSITRAGRRNSNQPQH,TRBV19,TRBJ1-5
ASSPRQGDRSYEQY,TRBV19,TRBJ2-7
ASSLGTVNTEAF,TRBV5-6,TRBJ1-1
ASSLSGTTDTQY,TRBV5-4,TRBJ2-3